This T cell receptor (beta chain) was obtained from a study of blood T cell repertoires in COVID-19. Study context: The analysed material was cDNA or gDNA that came from T cells, B-cell-depleted T cells, or PBMCs.

The CDR3 covers 15 residues. In germline, CDR1 is SGDLS, CDR2 YYNGEE. Trimming took 4 bases from V and 4 from J; bases not matched to a gene: 7. Repertoires were generated with immunoSEQ multiplex PCR, while TCRdb's copy carries only in-frame clones and drops some. The sample lists 200,000 to 300,000 clones, approximately 91% occurring once. The sequencing sample was made of peripheral blood. This clonotype originated in a human donor in a cohort sampled during active COVID-19. The chain recombines TRBV9 with TRBJ2-1; 8 nucleotides match TRBD2. DNA of the CDR3: TGTGCCAGCAGCACAAGCGGGGGACTATACAATGAGCAGTTCTTC. Amino acids: CASSTSGGLYNEQFF.